This T cell receptor beta chain is from a study of blood T cell repertoires in COVID-19. At the level of the study: Italy, Spain and the United States were the sources of the convalescent and acute COVID-19 samples.

Authors' analysis steps: By means of reference gene primer amplification, nucleated cell counts were estimated. TCRdb's table, derived via immunoSEQ multiplex PCR, lists solely in-frame clones and lacks some. The V and J calls and the clone size are those of that table, but D and trimming were determined from the DNA. The data show 150,000 to 200,000 clones, about 86% seen once. CDR1 SEHNR and CDR2 FQNEAQ come from the germline V gene (reference sequence). Deletions cut 1 base from V and 2 bases from J, with 14 bases between. The CDR3 extends over 17 amino acids. The material sequenced was peripheral blood. The rearrangement joins TRBV7-9 to TRBJ2-2, with D uncertain. The TCR originated in a man between 50 and 59 years old with active or convalescent COVID-19. CDR3 in amino acids: CASSLGLMAANTGELFF. The CDR3 nucleotides are TGTGCCAGCAGCTTAGGGCTTATGGCTGCTAACACCGGGGAGCTGTTTTTT. Combining the CDR3 with reference TRBV7-9 and TRBJ2-2 gives the whole variable domain DTGVSQNPRHKITKRGQNVTFRCDPISEHNRLYWYRQTLGQGPEFLTYFQNEAQLEKSRLLSDRFSAERPKGSFSTLEIQRTEQGDSAMYLCASSLGLMAANTGELFFGEGSRLTVL.